One sample yielded the 11 T cell receptor beta chains listed below, sequenced in a study of OX40 agonist ivuxolimab in advanced cancers. Sequenced by immunoSEQ multiplex PCR; TCRdb stores in-frame clones only, minus some. The repertoire holds 60,000 to 75,000 clones, with 86% as singletons. The sequences come from CD4+ or CD8+ T cells sorted from blood, collected in a trial of the OX40 agonist ivuxolimab. The receptors stem from an adult with an advanced solid tumor such as melanoma, head and neck, liver or kidney cancer.

The chain joins TRBV18 to TRBJ1-1; maybe TRBD1 (5 bases). The V end was cut by 3 bases, the J end by 5 bases, with 19 bases between. The CDR3 loop spans 16 amino acids. Looked up from germline, CDR1 is KGHSH and CDR2 is LQKENI. The CDR3 nucleotides are TGTGCCAGCTCACCCCCGGGAGGACAAAGAGAGACTGAAGCTTTCTTT. Its translation: CASSPPGGQRETEAFF.

This clone was counted a single time. CDR3 nucleotide sequence: TGCGCCAGCAGCCAATTCCCCCCCTCAGCGATGAGCTCTGGAAACACCATATATTTT. Translated, it gives CASSQFPPSAMSSGNTIYF. This rearrangement joins TRBV4-3 to TRBJ1-3; D not resolved. The CDR3 totals 19 residues. The V end lost 2 bases, the J end lost 0 bases, and 20 bases lay between the germline ends. Germline assignment: CDR1 LGHNA and CDR2 YSLEER.

This sequence joins TRBV12-5 and TRBJ1-3; no definite D call. The V gene's germline CDR1 is LGHNT and CDR2 FRNRAP. V lost 6 bases and J lost 0, with 9 bases in between. This CDR3 region has 14 residues. This CDR3 reads CASGSDTSGNTIYF. The CDR3 DNA sequence: TGTGCTAGTGGCTCCGACACCTCTGGAAACACCATATATTTT.

The chain joins TRBV4-2 to TRBJ2-1; no reliable D call. CDR3 length: 15 amino acids. The germline V and J ends were trimmed by 1 base and 7 bases, with 14 bases remaining between them. CDR1 LGHNA and CDR2 YNFKEQ come from the germline V gene. In nucleotides, the CDR3 is TGTGCCAGCAGCCAAGTCTCGACCCCGGAAAATGAGCAGTTCTTC. Translating gives CASSQVSTPENEQFF.

This clone has just one count. The chain employs TRBV18 and TRBJ1-5; TRBD1 aligns across 7 bases. V lost 5 bases and J lost 3; bases outside the gene matches: 4. The CDR3 extends over 14 amino acids. The germline gives CDR1 KGHSH, CDR2 LQKENI. The DNA for the CDR3 is TGTGCCAGCTCATCCCAGGGGGACAATCAGCCCCAGCATTTT. Translation gives CASSSQGDNQPQHF.

The chain couples TRBV19 to TRBJ2-6, with D tentatively TRBD1 (8 bases). The ends were cut back, 10 bases at V and 0 bases at J, with 16 bases in the middle. This CDR3 is 16 amino acids long. Germline CDR1 reads LNHDA; CDR2 reads SQIVND (reference sequence). CDR3 in amino acids: CATQGGFPSGANVLTF. CDR3 coding DNA: TGTGCCACACAGGGGGGGTTCCCCTCTGGGGCCAACGTCCTGACTTTC.

This chain joins TRBV11-2 and TRBJ2-7; TRBD1 or TRBD2 may be the D gene (5 bases each). This CDR3 has 15 amino acids. Germline loops: CDR1 SGHAT, CDR2 FQNNGV. The V and J ends lost 5 bases and 2 bases respectively, with 16 bases between them. The CDR3 region has the DNA TGTGCCAGCAGCATTCTCGGGACGGCACCCTACGAGCAGTACTTC. It encodes CASSILGTAPYEQYF.

This chain joins TRBV5-4 and TRBJ1-3; unclear D gene. CDR1 is SGHNT and CDR2 is YYREEE in the germline V gene (reference sequence). The CDR3 contains 15 residues. The V end lost 2 bases, the J end lost 0 bases, and 9 bases lay between the germline ends. This chain's CDR3 is CASSFDGRSGNTIYF. The DNA of the CDR3 is TGTGCCAGCAGCTTTGACGGTCGCTCTGGAAACACCATATATTTT.

The rearrangement links TRBV19 to TRBJ1-6; possible D gene TRBD1, 6 bases. The CDR3 length is 13 residues. Germline assignment: CDR1 LNHDA and CDR2 SQIVND (reference sequence). Trimming removed 5 bases at V and 7 bases at J, with 9 bases between. CDR3 amino acids: CASSGTRNSPLHF. The CDR3 bases are TGTGCCAGTAGTGGGACACGGAATTCACCCCTCCACTTT.

This clone was counted a single time. The chain has TRBV6-6 and TRBJ1-2; D not resolved. Trimming cost V 6 bases and J 6 bases, with 11 bases left between them. The CDR3 covers 12 residues. CDR1 and CDR2 from the germline V gene are MNHNY and SVGAGI (reference sequence). Here the CDR3 reads CASSLLPDGYTF. In nucleotides, the CDR3 is TGTGCCAGCAGCTTACTGCCTGATGGCTACACCTTC.

The rearrangement joins TRBV4-1 to TRBJ1-5; TRBD1 might be the D (5 bases). The CDR3 is made up of 14 amino acids. Germline CDR1 reads MGHRA; CDR2 reads YSYEKL. V was cut by 0 bases and J by 7 bases, with 10 bases left in between. CDR3 DNA sequence: TGCGCCAGCAGCCAAGAAATAGGGGAGCAGCCCCAGCATTTT. Protein sequence: CASSQEIGEQPQHF.